The subject of this entry is one TCR beta chain. This record belongs to a study of blood T cell repertoires in COVID-19. Study in general: The origin of the acute and convalescent COVID-19 samples was the United States, Italy and Spain. Sources were T cells, B-cell-depleted T cells, or PBMCs; the material itself was cDNA or gDNA.

In the study's own analysis: From reference gene primer amplification, estimates of nucleated cell counts were derived. Sequencing was performed with immunoSEQ multiplex PCR; in TCRdb, only in-frame clones are kept and a portion is missing. Clonal size and the V and J genes are those of that table, whereas D and trimming came from the DNA. The sample has about 260,000 clones, about 90% seen once. The junction had 11 bases not matched to a gene; V was cut back by 0 bases and J by 0 bases. The CDR3 runs 20 residues. The germline gives CDR1 SGDLS, CDR2 YYNGEE. The sequencing input was peripheral blood. The sequence was collected from a woman aged 45-65 years who had recovered from COVID-19. The rearrangement joins TRBV9 to TRBJ2-1; 11 bases map to TRBD2. DNA of the CDR3: TGTGCCAGCAGCGTAGAGGGGGGACTAGCGGTCTCTAGCTCCTACAATGAGCAGTTCTTC. Its protein product is CASSVEGGLAVSSSYNEQFF. Using reference TRBV9 and TRBJ2-1 for the parts outside the CDR3, the full variable domain is DSGVTQTPKHLITATGQRVTLRCSPRSGDLSVYWYQQSLDQGLQFLIQYYNGEERAKGNILERFSAQQFPDLHSELNLSSLELGDSALYFCASSVEGGLAVSSSYNEQFFGPGTRLTVL.